This T cell receptor beta chain was captured by sequencing in a study of T cells in Graves' hyperthyroidism and ophthalmopathy. About the research overall: Peripheral blood specimens were obtained at initial diagnosis, prior to any treatment.

Amplification targeted TCR beta CDR3 regions from RNA transcripts. The HTBI set primed first-round TCR CDR3 RT-PCR. TCRdb independently ran MiXCR on the multiplex PCR reads; one entry per CDR3 protein. This sample has some 800,000 distinct CDR3 sequences, with more than 30% found just once. In germline, CDR1 is SGHNT, CDR2 YYREEE (reference sequence). Between the trimmed V and J ends, which lost 1 base and 4 bases, there was a span of 11 bases. The CDR3 runs to 14 residues. Graves' hyperthyroidism showing no ophthalmopathy progression within 18 months was considered stable. Newly diagnosed hyperthyroidism patients aged 18 to 65 years had disease lasting under 2 months.

The TCR was taken from a man aged 18 to 29 with Graves' hyperthyroidism. Sample: blood. The chain has TRBV5-4 and TRBJ2-5, with D unclear. The CDR3 loop is CASSLFRAGETQYF. The CDR3 DNA reads as TGTGCCAGCAGCTTGTTTAGGGCTGGAGAGACCCAGTACTTC.